A single sample is the source of the 20 T cell receptor beta chains below, sequenced in a study of blood T cell repertoires in COVID-19. Method: immunoSEQ multiplex PCR; TCRdb's copy keeps in-frame clones and lacks some. The table has 90,000 to 100,000 clones, 65% to 90% seen once. The material sequenced was peripheral blood. These receptor sequences come from a man at least 80 years old with acute or convalescent COVID-19.

The J gene is TRBJ2-2, the V gene TRBV7-3; possible D gene TRBD2, 5 bases. Trimming removed 6 bases at V and 0 bases at J, with 20 bases between. CDR3 length equals 18 residues. In germline, CDR1 is SGHTA, CDR2 FQGTGA. This CDR3 reads CASSPRGALNANTGELFF. The CDR3 coding sequence is TGTGCCAGCAGTCCCCGGGGAGCCTTAAACGCGAACACCGGGGAGCTGTTTTTT.

The V gene is TRBV28, the J gene TRBJ1-2; 11 bases match TRBD1. The germline V gene has CDR1 MDHEN and CDR2 SYDVKM. The CDR3 is made up of 14 amino acids. The V segment lost 3 bases and the J segment 4 bases; nucleotides outside the gene matches: 1. CDR3 DNA: TGTGCCAGCAGTTTGGACAGGGGGCCCTATGGCTACACCTTC. Its translation: CASSLDRGPYGYTF.

This clone was counted between two and nine times. This chain joins TRBV7-9 and TRBJ2-2, with 7 bases lining up with TRBD1. This CDR3 spans 16 amino acids. Trimming removed 5 bases from V and 0 bases from J; junction bases left unmatched: 6. Germline CDR1 reads SEHNR; CDR2 reads FQNEAQ (reference sequence). The CDR3 DNA reads TGTGCCAGCAGCCCCGGACAGGTTTCGAACACCGGGGAGCTGTTTTTT. Residues: CASSPGQVSNTGELFF.

This clone was counted between two and nine times. The rearrangement joins TRBV3-1 (or the pseudogene TRBV3-2) to TRBJ1-5, with D unresolved. The CDR3 consists of 13 residues. V was shortened by 1 base and J by 5 bases, with 6 bases between the two germline ends. CDR1 is LGHDT and CDR2 is YNNKEL in the germline V gene (reference sequence). This CDR3 reads CASSQAFDQPQHF. The CDR3 DNA is TGTGCCAGCAGCCAAGCCTTTGATCAGCCCCAGCATTTT.

This clone turned up a few times. The V call is TRBV5-4, the J call TRBJ2-5; 12 bases fit TRBD2. This CDR3 comprises 16 residues. Trimming took 3 bases from V and 9 from J; bases not matched to a gene: 12. Per the germline V gene, CDR1 is SGHNT and CDR2 is YYREEE (reference sequence). The CDR3 DNA follows: TGTGCCAGCAGCTATCCCGGGACTAGCGGGTCGAGGGCCCAGTACTTC. Translation: CASSYPGTSGSRAQYF.

J is TRBJ2-1 and V is TRBV3-1 (or the pseudogene TRBV3-2); 11 positions agree with TRBD2. Germline lookup yields CDR1 LGHDT and CDR2 YNNKEL (reference sequence). The CDR3 has 15 amino acids. J gave up 3 bases and V 4 bases, and 2 bases lay outside the gene matches. CDR3 region: CASSRLAGRYNEQFF. For the CDR3, the DNA is TGTGCCAGCAGCCGACTAGCGGGACGCTACAATGAGCAGTTCTTC.

The V call is TRBV28, the J call TRBJ2-2; 10 bases fit TRBD1. With V trimmed by 5 bases and J by 6 bases, 6 bases remained unmatched. Per the germline V gene, CDR1 is MDHEN and CDR2 is SYDVKM. This CDR3 is 15 amino acids long. In DNA form, the CDR3 reads TGTGCCAGCAGTCCGGGACAGGGGATCCCCGGGGAGCTGTTTTTT. Translation gives CASSPGQGIPGELFF.

The chain links TRBV7-9 to TRBJ2-1, with D perhaps TRBD1 (7 bases). Germline V gives CDR1 SEHNR, CDR2 FQNEAQ (reference sequence). This CDR3 is built from 16 residues. V shed 5 bases and J shed 3 bases, with 17 bases lying between them. The CDR3 DNA reads TGTGCCAGCAGCCTACAGGGGACTCTCTTCTACAATGAGCAGTTCTTC. It encodes CASSLQGTLFYNEQFF.

This clone has a handful of counts. Here the CDR3 reads CASSLLAGGRNEQFF. CDR3 sequence (DNA): TGTGCCAGCAGCTTACTAGCGGGAGGTCGTAATGAGCAGTTCTTC. The rearrangement uses TRBV7-3 and TRBJ2-1; 11 bases map to TRBD2. Germline assignment: CDR1 SGHTA and CDR2 FQGTGA. V gave up 2 bases and J gave up 7 bases; unmatched junction bases: 4. This CDR3 is built from 15 residues.

This clone came up once. The chain carries TRBV19 and TRBJ2-2, with 8 bases that match TRBD2. The CDR3 sequence is 15 residues long. Germline V lookup: CDR1 LNHDA, CDR2 SQIVND (reference sequence). Trimming at V came to 4 bases and at J to 7 bases, leaving 8 bases not matched to a gene. The CDR3 DNA reads TGTGCCAGTAGTAATTCCGGGACTAGAGTCGGGGAGCTGTTTTTT. Translating gives CASSNSGTRVGELFF. Drawing the rest from reference TRBV19 and TRBJ2-2, the complete variable domain is DGGITQSPKYLFRKEGQNVTLSCEQNLNHDAMYWYRQDPGQGLRLIYYSQIVNDFQKGDIAEGYSVSREKKESFPLTVTSAQKNPTAFYLCASSNSGTRVGELFFGEGSRLTVL.

The chain's CDR3 is CASSSRQANTGELFF. The CDR3 nucleotides read TGCGCCAGCAGCTCAAGACAGGCGAACACCGGGGAGCTGTTTTTT. This chain uses TRBV5-1 with TRBJ2-2; maybe TRBD1 (6 bases). V was cut by 3 bases and J by 0 bases, with 9 bases left in between. The CDR3 runs 15 residues. Germline values: CDR1 SGHRS, CDR2 YFSETQ.

The chain recombines TRBV6-2 or TRBV6-3 with TRBJ2-4, with 9 nucleotides matching TRBD1. With 2 bases clipped from V and 1 base from J, the junction kept 9 bases outside the gene matches. Germline lookup yields CDR1 MNHEY and CDR2 SVGEGT. This CDR3 region has 18 residues. The CDR3 loop is CASSYTYRDRVAKNIQYF. Written as DNA, the CDR3 is TGTGCCAGCAGTTACACTTACCGGGACAGGGTTGCCAAAAACATTCAGTACTTC.

This chain joins TRBV7-2 and TRBJ1-2; 8 nucleotides match TRBD1. Germline trimming cut 4 bases from V and 2 bases from J; bases unmatched to any gene: 3. In germline, CDR1 is SGHTA, CDR2 FQGNSA. This CDR3 is built from 14 residues. The CDR3 is CASSSGQANYGYTF. The DNA for the CDR3 is TGTGCCAGCAGCTCGGGACAGGCAAACTATGGCTACACCTTC.

The chain couples TRBV6-5 to TRBJ1-6; TRBD1 matches 8 bases. With V trimmed by 4 bases and J by 4 bases, 6 bases remained unmatched. The germline V gene encodes CDR1 MNHEY and CDR2 SVGAGI. This CDR3 is 16 amino acids long. CDR3 bases: TGTGCCAGCAGTTCCCCCAACAGGGGGTATAATTCACCCCTCCACTTT. This codes for CASSSPNRGYNSPLHF.

Remarks on this clone: Different DNA sequences within this sample yield the same CDR3. The chain has TRBV18 and TRBJ1-5; 8 nucleotides align to TRBD1. Germline CDR1 is KGHSH and CDR2 is LQKENI. The ends lost 3 bases at V and 7 bases at J; junction bases unmatched: 2. The CDR3 totals 13 residues. CDR3 coding DNA: TGTGCCAGCTCACCGGACAGGGACCAGCCCCAGCATTTT. Protein sequence: CASSPDRDQPQHF. Supplemented by reference TRBV18 and TRBJ1-5, the full variable domain reads NAGVMQNPRHLVRRRGQEARLRCSPMKGHSHVYWYRQLPEEGLKFMVYLQKENIIDESGMPKERFSAEFPKEGPSILRIQQVVRGDSAAYFCASSPDRDQPQHFGDGTRLSIL.

The gene calls are TRBV5-4 and TRBJ2-7, with TRBD2 identical over 8 bases. The germline CDR1 and CDR2 sequences are SGHNT and YYREEE (reference sequence). The CDR3 spans 16 residues. The V gene end was trimmed by 6 bases and the J gene end by 2 bases; junction bases not matched to a gene: 13. The CDR3 reads CASTASLAANPYEQYF. In DNA, the CDR3 is TGTGCCAGCACCGCCTCACTAGCGGCTAACCCCTACGAGCAGTACTTC. The whole variable domain, filled in from reference TRBV5-4 and TRBJ2-7, reads ETGVTQSPTHLIKTRGQQVTLRCSSQSGHNTVSWYQQALGQGPQFIFQYYREEENGRGNFPPRFSGLQFPNYSSELNVNALELDDSALYLCASTASLAANPYEQYFGPGTRLTVT.

J is TRBJ2-3 and V is TRBV4-3, with D possibly matching TRBD2 (6 bases). V dropped 2 bases and J dropped 4 bases, with 7 bases sitting between them. The CDR3 totals 13 residues. Looked up from germline, CDR1 is LGHNA and CDR2 is YSLEER. The CDR3 DNA reads as TGCGCCAGCAGCCAACCGGGAGCAGATACGCAGTATTTT. This sequence encodes CASSQPGADTQYF.

This chain joins TRBV2 and TRBJ2-7, with 8 bases that match TRBD1. V lost 1 base and J lost 1; bases outside the gene matches: 6. The CDR3 runs to 16 residues. The germline V gene encodes CDR1 SNHLY and CDR2 FYNNEI. The CDR3 coding sequence is TGTGCCAGCAGTGAAGGGCGGACAGGGAAGTCCTACGAGCAGTACTTC. Residues: CASSEGRTGKSYEQYF.

The V call is TRBV19, the J call TRBJ2-1, with a weak D call TRBD1 (6 bases). From germline, CDR1 is LNHDA and CDR2 SQIVND (reference sequence). Trimming took off 3 bases at V and 5 bases at J, with 17 bases between the two ends. The CDR3 spans 16 residues. The CDR3 DNA follows: TGTGCCAGTAGTATCCTGGGAACCCCAGGGGACAATGAGCAGTTCTTC. Amino acids: CASSILGTPGDNEQFF.

CDR3 residues: CASSAGDRGREKLFF. CDR3 DNA: TGCGCCAGCAGCGCCGGGGACAGGGGGCGTGAAAAACTGTTTTTT. The chain combines TRBV5-1 with TRBJ1-4, with 12 nucleotides matching TRBD1. In germline, CDR1 is SGHRS, CDR2 YFSETQ. V gave up 4 bases and J gave up 7 bases; unmatched junction bases: 5. The CDR3 runs 15 residues.